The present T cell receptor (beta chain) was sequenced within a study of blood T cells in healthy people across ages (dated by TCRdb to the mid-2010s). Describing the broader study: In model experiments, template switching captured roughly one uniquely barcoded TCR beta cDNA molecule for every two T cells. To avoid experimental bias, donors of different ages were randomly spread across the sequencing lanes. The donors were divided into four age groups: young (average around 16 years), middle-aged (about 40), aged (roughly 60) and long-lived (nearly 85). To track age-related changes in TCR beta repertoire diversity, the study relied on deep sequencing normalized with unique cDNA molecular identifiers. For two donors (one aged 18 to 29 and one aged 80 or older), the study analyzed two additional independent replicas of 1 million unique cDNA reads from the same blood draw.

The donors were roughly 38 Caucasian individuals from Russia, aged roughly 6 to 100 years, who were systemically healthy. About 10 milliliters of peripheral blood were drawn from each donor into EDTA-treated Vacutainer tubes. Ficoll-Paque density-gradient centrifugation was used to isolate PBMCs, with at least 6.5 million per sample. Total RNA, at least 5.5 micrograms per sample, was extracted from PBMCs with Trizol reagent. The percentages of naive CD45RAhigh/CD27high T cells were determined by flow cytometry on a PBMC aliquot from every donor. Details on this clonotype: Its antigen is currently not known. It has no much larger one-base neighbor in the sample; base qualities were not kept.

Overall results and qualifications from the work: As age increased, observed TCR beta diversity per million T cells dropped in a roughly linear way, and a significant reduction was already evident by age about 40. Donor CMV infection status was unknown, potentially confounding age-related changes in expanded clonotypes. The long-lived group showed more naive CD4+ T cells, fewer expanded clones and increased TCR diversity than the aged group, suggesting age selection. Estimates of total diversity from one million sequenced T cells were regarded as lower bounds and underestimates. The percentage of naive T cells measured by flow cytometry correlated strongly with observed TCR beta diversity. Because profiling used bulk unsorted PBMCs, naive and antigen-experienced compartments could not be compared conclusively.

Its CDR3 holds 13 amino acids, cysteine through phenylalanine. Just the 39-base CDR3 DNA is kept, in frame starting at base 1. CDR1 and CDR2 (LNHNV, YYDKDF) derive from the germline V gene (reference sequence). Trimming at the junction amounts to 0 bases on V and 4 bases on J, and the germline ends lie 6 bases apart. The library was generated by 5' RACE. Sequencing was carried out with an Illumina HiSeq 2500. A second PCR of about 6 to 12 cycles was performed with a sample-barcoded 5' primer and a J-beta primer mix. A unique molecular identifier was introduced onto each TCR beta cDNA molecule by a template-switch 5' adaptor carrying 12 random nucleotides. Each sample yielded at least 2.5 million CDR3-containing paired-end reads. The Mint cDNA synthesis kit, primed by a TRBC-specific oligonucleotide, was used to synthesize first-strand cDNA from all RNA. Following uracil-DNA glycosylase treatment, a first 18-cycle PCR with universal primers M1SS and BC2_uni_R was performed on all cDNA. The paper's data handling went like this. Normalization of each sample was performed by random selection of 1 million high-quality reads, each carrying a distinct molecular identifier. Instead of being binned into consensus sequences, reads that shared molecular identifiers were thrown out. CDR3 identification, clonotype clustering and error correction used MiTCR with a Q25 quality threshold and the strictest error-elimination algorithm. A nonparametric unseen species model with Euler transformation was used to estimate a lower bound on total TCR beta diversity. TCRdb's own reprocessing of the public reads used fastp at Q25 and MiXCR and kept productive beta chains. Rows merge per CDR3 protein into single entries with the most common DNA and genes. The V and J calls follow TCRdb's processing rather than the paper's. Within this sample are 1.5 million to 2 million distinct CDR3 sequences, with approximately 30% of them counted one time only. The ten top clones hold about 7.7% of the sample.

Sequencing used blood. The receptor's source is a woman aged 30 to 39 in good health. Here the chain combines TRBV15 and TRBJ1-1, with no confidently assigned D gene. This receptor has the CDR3 CATSRDVGTEAFF. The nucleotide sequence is TGTGCCACCAGCAGAGATGTTGGCACTGAAGCTTTCTTT.